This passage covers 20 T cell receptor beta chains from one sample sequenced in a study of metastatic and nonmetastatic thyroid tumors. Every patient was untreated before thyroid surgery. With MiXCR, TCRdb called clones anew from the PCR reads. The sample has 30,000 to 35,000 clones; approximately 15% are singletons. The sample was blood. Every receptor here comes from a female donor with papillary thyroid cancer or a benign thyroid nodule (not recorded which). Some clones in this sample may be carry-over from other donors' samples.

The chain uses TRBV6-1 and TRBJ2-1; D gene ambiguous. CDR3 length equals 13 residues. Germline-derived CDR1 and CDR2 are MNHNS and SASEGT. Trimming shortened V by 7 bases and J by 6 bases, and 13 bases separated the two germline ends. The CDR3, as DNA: TGTGCCAGCATCGACACGGTCGGCAATGAGCAGTTCTTC. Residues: CASIDTVGNEQFF.

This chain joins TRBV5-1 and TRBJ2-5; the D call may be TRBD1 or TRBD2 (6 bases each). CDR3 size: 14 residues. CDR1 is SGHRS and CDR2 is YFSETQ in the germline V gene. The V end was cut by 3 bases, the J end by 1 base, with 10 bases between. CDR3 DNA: TGCGCCAGCAGCTGGGGGGCAGGCCAAGAGACCCAGTACTTC. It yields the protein CASSWGAGQETQYF.

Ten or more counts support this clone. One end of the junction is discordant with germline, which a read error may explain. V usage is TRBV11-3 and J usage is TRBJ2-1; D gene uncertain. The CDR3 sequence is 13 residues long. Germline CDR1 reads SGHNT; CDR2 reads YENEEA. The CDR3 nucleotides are TGTGCCAGCAGCTTAGGACGGAATAATGAGCAGTTCTTT. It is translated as CASSLGRNNEQFF.

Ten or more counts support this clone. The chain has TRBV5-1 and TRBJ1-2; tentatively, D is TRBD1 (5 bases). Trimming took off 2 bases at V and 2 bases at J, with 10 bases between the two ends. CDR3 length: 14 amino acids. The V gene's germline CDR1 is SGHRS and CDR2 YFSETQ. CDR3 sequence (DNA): TGCGCCAGCAGCTTCTTACAGGCGAACTATGGCTACACCTTC. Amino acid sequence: CASSFLQANYGYTF. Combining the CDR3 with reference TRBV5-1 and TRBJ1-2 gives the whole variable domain KAGVTQTPRYLIKTRGQQVTLSCSPISGHRSVSWYQQTPGQGLQFLFEYFSETQRNKGNFPGRFSGRQFSNSRSEMNVSTLELGDSALYLCASSFLQANYGYTFGSGTRLTVV.

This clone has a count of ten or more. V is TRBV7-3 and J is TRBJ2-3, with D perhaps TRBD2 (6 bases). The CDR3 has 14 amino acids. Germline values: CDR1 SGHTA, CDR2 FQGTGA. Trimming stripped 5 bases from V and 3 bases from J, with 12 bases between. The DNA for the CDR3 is TGTGCCAGCAGCCCCGGGGACTTTACAGATACGCAGTATTTT. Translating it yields CASSPGDFTDTQYF.

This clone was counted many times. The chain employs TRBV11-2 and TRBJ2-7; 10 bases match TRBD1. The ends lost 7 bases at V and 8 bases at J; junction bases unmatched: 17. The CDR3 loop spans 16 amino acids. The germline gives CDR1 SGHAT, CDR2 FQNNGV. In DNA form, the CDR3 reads TGTGCCAGCACCCTAGGGGCGGGACAGGGGACGTCCAAGCAGTACTTC. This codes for CASTLGAGQGTSKQYF.

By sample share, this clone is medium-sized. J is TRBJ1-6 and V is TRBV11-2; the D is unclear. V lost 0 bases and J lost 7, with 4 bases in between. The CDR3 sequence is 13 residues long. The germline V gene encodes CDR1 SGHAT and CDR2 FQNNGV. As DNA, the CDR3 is TGTGCCAGCAGCTTAGACAGGAATTCACCCCTCCACTTT. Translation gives CASSLDRNSPLHF.

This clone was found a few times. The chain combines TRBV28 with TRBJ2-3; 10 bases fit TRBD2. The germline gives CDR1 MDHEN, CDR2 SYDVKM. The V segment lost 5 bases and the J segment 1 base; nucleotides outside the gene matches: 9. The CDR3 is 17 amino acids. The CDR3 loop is CASSACVLAGGTDTQYF. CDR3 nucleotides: TGTGCCAGCAGTGCTTGCGTCCTAGCGGGAGGCACAGATACGCAGTATTTT.

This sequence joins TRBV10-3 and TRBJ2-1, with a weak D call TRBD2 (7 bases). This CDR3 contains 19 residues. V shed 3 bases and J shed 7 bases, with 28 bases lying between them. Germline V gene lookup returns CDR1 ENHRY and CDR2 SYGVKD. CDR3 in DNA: TGTGCCATCAGTGATGTGGGTTCGGGGGGCGCCGGTTTAAGAAATGAGCAGTTCTTC. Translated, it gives CAISDVGSGGAGLRNEQFF.

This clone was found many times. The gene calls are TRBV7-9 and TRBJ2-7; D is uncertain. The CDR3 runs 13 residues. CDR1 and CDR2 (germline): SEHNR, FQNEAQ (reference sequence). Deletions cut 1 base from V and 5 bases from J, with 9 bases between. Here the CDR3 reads CASSLGLPNEQYF. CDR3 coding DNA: TGTGCCAGCAGCTTAGGACTCCCCAACGAGCAGTACTTC.

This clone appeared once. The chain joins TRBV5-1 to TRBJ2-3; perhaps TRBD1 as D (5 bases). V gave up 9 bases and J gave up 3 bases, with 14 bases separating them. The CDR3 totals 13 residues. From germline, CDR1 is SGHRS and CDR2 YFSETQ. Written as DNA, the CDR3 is TGCGCCACCTCGGTCCAGGGTACAGATACGCAGTATTTT. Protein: CATSVQGTDTQYF.

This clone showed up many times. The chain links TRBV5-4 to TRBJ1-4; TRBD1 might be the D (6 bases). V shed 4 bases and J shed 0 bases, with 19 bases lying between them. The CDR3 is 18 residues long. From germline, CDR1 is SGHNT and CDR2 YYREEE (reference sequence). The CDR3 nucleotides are TGTGCCAGCAGCCTTTCGGGACATTCGATTGCAACTAATGAAAAACTGTTTTTT. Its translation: CASSLSGHSIATNEKLFF.

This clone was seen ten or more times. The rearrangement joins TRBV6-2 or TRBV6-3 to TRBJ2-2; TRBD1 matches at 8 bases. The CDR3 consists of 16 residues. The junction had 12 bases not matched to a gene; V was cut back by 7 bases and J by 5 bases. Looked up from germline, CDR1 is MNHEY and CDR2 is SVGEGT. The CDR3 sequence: CASNNRPGGGTGELFF. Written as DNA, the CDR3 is TGTGCCAGCAATAACAGGCCAGGGGGCGGAACCGGGGAGCTGTTTTTT.

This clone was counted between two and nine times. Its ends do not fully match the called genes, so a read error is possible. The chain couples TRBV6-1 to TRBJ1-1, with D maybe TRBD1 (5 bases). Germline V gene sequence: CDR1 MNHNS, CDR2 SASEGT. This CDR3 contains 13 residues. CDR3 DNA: TGTGCCAGCAGTAGTGGCGACAGCACTGAAGCCTTCTTT. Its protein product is CASSSGDSTEAFF.

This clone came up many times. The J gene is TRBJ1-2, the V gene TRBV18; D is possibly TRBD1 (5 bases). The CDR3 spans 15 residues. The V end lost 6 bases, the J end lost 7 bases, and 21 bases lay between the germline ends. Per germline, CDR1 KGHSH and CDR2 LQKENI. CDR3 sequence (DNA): TGTGCCAGCTCCATCCGCCCCGGCAGGGATAGTGGCTACACCTTC. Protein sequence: CASSIRPGRDSGYTF.

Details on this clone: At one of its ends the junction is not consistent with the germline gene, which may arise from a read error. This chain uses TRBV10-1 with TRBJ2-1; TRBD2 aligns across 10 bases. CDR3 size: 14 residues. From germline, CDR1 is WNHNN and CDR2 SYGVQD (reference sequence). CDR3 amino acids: CASSDSGRAGEKFF. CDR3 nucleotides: TGCGCCAGCAGTGACAGCGGGAGGGCCGGTGAGAAGTTCTTC.

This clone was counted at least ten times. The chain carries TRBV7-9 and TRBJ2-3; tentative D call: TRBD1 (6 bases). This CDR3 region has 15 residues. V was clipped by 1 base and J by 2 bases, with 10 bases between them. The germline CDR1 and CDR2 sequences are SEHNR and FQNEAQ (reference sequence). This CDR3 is CASSLVTGTTDTQYF. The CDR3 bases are TGTGCCAGCAGCTTAGTGACAGGTACCACAGATACGCAGTATTTT.

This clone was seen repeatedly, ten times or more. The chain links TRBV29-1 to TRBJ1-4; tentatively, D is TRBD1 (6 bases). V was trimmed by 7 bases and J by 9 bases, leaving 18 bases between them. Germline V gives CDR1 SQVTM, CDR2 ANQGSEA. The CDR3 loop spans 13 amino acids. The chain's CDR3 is CSAKRGDTQKLFF. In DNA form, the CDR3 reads TGCAGCGCTAAGAGGGGGGACACCCAAAAACTGTTTTTT.

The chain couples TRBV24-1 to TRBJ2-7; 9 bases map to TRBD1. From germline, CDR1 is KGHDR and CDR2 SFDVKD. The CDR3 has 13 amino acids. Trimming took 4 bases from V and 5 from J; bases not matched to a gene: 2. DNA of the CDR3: TGTGCCACCAGTGAGGGGACAGGGAACGAGCAGTACTTC. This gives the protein CATSEGTGNEQYF.

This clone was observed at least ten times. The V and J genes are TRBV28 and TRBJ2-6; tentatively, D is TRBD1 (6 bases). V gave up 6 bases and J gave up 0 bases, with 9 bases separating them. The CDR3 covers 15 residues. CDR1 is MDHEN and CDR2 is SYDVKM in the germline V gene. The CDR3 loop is CASRQGGSGANVLTF. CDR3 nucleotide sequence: TGTGCCAGCAGGCAAGGGGGCTCTGGGGCCAACGTCCTGACTTTC.